This T cell receptor (beta chain) appears in the sequencing data of a study of T cell changes during pregnancy in multiple sclerosis. Using immunoSEQ multiplex PCR, the repertoire was profiled, and TCRdb retains in-frame clones only, with some absent. Of around 62,000 clones listed, 70% to 90% are singletons. Germline V gives CDR1 SGHNT, CDR2 YYREEE (reference sequence). There are 16 residues in the CDR3. V gave up 0 bases and J gave up 3 bases; unmatched junction bases: 7. This material consisted of peripheral blood, taken in the first trimester of pregnancy. The chain employs TRBV5-4 and TRBJ2-7; 9 positions agree with TRBD2. The clonotype comes from a female donor with multiple sclerosis, enrolled in a pregnancy study. CDR3 in amino acids: CASSLGSVAGVYEQYF. DNA of the CDR3: TGTGCCAGCAGCTTGGGGTCGGTAGCGGGAGTCTACGAGCAGTACTTC.